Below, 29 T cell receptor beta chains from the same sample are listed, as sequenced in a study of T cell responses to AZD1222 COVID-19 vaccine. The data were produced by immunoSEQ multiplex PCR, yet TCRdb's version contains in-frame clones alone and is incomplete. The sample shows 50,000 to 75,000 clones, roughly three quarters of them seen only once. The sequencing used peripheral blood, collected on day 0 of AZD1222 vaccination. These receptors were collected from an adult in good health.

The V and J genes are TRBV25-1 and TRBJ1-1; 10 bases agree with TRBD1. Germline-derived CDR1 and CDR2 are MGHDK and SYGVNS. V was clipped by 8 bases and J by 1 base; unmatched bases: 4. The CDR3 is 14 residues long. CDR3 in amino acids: CASRQGAWNTEAFF. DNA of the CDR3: TGTGCCAGCCGACAGGGGGCATGGAACACTGAAGCTTTCTTT.

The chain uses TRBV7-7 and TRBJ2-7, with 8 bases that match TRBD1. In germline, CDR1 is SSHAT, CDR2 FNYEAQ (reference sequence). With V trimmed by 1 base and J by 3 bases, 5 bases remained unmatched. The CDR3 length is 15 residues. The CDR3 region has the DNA TGTGCCAGCAGCTTAGGCAGGGGGCAAGGCTACGAGCAGTACTTC. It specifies CASSLGRGQGYEQYF.

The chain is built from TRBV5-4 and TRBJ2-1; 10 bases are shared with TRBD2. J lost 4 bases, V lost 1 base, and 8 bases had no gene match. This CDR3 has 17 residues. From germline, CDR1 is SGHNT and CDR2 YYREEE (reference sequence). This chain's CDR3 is CASSLSKGTSAYNEQFF. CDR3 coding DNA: TGTGCCAGCAGCTTGAGTAAAGGGACTAGCGCTTACAATGAGCAGTTCTTC.

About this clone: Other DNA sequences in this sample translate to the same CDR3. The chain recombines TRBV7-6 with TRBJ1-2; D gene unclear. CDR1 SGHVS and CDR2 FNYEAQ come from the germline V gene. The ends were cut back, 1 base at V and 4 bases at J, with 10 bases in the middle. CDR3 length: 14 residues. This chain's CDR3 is CASSLGEGPYGYTF. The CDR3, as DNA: TGTGCCAGCAGCTTAGGAGAGGGTCCCTATGGCTACACCTTC.

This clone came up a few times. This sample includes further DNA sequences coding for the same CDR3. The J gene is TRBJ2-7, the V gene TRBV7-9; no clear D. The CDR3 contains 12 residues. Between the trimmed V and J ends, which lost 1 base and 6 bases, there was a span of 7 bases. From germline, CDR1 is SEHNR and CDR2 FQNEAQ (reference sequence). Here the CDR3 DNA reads TGTGCCAGCAGCTTAGTGGTAGCCGAGCAGTACTTC. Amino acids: CASSLVVAEQYF. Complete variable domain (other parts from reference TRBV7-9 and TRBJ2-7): DTGVSQNPRHKITKRGQNVTFRCDPISEHNRLYWYRQTLGQGPEFLTYFQNEAQLEKSRLLSDRFSAERPKGSFSTLEIQRTEQGDSAMYLCASSLVVAEQYFGPGTRLTVT.

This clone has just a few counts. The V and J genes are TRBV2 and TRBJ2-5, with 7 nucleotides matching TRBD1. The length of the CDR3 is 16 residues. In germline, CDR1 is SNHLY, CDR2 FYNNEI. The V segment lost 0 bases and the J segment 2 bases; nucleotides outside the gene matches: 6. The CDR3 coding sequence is TGTGCCAGCAGTGAAGCTACGGGACAGTTACAAGAGACCCAGTACTTC. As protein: CASSEATGQLQETQYF.

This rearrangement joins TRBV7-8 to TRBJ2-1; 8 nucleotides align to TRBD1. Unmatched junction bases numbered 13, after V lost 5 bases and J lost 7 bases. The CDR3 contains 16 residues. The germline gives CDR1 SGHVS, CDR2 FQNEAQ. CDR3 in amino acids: CASSLSGGERRNEQFF. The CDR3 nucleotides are TGTGCCAGCAGCCTTTCAGGGGGCGAACGGAGGAATGAGCAGTTCTTC.

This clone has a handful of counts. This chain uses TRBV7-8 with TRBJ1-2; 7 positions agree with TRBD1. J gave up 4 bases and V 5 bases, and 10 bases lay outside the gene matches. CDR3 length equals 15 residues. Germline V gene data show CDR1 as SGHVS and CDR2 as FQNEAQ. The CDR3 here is CASSPYEGAVYGYTF. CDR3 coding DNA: TGTGCCAGCAGCCCCTATGAGGGGGCGGTCTATGGCTACACCTTC.

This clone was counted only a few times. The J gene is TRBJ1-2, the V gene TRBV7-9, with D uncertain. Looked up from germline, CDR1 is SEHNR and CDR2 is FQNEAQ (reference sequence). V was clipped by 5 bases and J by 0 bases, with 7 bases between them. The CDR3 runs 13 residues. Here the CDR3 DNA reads TGTGCCAGCAGCCCTGACACTAACTATGGCTACACCTTC. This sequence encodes CASSPDTNYGYTF.

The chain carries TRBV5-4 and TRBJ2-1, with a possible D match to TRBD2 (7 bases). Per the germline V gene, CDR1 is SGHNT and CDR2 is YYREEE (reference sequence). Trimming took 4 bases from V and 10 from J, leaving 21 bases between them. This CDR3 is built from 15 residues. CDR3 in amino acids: CASSPGSGGAEEQFF. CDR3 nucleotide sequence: TGTGCCAGCAGCCCTGGCAGTGGGGGGGCCGAGGAGCAGTTCTTC.

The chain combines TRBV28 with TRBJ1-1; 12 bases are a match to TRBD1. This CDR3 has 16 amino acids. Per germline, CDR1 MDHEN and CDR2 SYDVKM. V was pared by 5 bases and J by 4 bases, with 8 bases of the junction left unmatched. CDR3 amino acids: CASSRDRGLVGTEAFF. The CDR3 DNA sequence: TGTGCCAGCAGTCGGGACAGGGGGCTGGTGGGCACTGAAGCTTTCTTT.

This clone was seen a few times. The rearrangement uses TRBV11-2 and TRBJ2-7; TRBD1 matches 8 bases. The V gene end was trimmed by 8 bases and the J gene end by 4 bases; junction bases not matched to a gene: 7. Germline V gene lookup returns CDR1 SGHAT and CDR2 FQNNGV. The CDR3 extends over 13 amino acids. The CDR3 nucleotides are TGTGCCAGCGGACAGGGTAATGGTTACGAGCAGTACTTC. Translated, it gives CASGQGNGYEQYF.

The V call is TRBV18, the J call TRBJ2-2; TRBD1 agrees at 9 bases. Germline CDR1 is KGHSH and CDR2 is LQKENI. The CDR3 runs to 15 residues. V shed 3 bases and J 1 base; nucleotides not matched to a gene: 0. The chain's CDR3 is CASSPGQGNTGELFF. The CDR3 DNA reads TGTGCCAGCTCACCGGGACAGGGGAACACCGGGGAGCTGTTTTTT.

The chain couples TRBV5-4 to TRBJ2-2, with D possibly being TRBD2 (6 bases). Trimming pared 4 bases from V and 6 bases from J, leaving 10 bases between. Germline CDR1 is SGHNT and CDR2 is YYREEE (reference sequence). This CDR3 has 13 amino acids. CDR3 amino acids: CASSAGNAGELFF. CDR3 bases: TGTGCCAGCAGCGCGGGAAACGCCGGGGAGCTGTTTTTT. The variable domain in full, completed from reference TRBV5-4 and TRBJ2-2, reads ETGVTQSPTHLIKTRGQQVTLRCSSQSGHNTVSWYQQALGQGPQFIFQYYREEENGRGNFPPRFSGLQFPNYSSELNVNALELDDSALYLCASSAGNAGELFFGEGSRLTVL.

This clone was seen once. The CDR3: CASSYLPSSGGELFF. CDR3 nucleotide sequence: TGTGCCAGCAGCTACCTACCTTCTTCAGGGGGGGAGCTGTTTTTT. V is TRBV3-1 (or the pseudogene TRBV3-2) and J is TRBJ2-2; TRBD1 might be the D (5 bases). Trimming shortened V by 5 bases and J by 8 bases, and 18 bases separated the two germline ends. Germline V lookup: CDR1 LGHDT, CDR2 YNNKEL (reference sequence). This CDR3 region has 15 residues.

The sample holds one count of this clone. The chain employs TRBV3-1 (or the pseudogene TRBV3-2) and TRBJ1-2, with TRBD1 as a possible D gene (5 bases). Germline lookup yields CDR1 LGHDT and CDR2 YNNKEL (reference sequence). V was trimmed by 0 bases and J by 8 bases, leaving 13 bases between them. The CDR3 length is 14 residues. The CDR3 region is CASSQDSAGPGYTF. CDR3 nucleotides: TGTGCCAGCAGCCAAGATTCAGCGGGGCCGGGCTACACCTTC.

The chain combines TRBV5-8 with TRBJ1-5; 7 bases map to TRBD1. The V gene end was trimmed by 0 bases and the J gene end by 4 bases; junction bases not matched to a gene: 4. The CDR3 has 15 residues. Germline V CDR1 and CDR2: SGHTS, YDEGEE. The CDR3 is CASSLGQGRNQPQHF. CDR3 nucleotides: TGTGCCAGCAGCTTGGGACAGGGTCGAAATCAGCCCCAGCATTTT.

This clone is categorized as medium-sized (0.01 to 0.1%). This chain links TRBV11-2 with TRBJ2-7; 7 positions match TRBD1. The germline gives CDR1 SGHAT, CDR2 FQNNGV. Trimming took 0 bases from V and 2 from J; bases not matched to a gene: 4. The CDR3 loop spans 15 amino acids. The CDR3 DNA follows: TGTGCCAGCAGCTTAGAAGGGGACAGTGCCTACGAGCAGTACTTC. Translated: CASSLEGDSAYEQYF. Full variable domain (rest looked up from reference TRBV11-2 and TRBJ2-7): EAGVAQSPRYKIIEKRQSVAFWCNPISGHATLYWYQQILGQGPKLLIQFQNNGVVDDSQLPKDRFSAERLKGVDSTLKIQPAKLEDSAVYLCASSLEGDSAYEQYFGPGTRLTVT.

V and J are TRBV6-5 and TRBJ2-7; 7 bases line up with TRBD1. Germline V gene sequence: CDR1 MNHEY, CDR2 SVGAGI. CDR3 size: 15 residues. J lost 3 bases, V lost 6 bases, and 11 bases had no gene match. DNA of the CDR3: TGTGCCAGCAGAGACCTCGACAGGGAATTCTACGAGCAGTACTTC. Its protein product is CASRDLDREFYEQYF.

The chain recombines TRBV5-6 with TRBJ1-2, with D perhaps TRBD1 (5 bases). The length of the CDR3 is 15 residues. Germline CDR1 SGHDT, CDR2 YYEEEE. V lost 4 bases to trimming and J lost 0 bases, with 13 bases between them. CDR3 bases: TGTGCCAGCAGCCTTGGGGCACTACCTAACTATGGCTACACCTTC. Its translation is CASSLGALPNYGYTF.

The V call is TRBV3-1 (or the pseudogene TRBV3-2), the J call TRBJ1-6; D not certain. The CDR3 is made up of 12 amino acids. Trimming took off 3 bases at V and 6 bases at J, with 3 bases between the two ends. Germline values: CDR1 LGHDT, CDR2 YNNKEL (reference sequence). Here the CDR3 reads CASSQSNSPLHF. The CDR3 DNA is TGTGCCAGCAGCCAGAGTAATTCACCCCTCCACTTT.

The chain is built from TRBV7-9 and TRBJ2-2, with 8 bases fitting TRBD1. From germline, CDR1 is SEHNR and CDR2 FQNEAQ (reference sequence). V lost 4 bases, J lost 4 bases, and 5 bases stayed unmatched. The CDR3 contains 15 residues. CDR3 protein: CASSSTGVATGELFF. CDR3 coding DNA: TGTGCCAGCAGCTCGACAGGGGTGGCCACCGGGGAGCTGTTTTTT. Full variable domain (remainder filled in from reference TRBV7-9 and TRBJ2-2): DTGVSQNPRHKITKRGQNVTFRCDPISEHNRLYWYRQTLGQGPEFLTYFQNEAQLEKSRLLSDRFSAERPKGSFSTLEIQRTEQGDSAMYLCASSSTGVATGELFFGEGSRLTVL.

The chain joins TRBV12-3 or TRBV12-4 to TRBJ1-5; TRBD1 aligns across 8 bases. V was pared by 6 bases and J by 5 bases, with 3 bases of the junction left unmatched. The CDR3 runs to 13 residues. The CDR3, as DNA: TGTGCCAGCAGACAGGGGGAGGATCAGCCCCAGCATTTT. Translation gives CASRQGEDQPQHF.

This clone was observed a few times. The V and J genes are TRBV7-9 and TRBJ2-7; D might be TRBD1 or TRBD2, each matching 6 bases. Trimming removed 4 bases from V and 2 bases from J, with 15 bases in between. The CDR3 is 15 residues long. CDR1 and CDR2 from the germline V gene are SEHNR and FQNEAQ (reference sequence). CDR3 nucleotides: TGTGCCAGCAGCTCGGGGGCCGCCGGCCCCTACGAGCAGTACTTC. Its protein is CASSSGAAGPYEQYF.

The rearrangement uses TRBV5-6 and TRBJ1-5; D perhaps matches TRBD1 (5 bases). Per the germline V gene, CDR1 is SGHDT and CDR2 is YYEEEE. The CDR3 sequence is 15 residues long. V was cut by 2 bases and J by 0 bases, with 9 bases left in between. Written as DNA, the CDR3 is TGTGCCAGCAGCTTATCAGGGCTTAGCAATCAGCCCCAGCATTTT. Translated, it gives CASSLSGLSNQPQHF.

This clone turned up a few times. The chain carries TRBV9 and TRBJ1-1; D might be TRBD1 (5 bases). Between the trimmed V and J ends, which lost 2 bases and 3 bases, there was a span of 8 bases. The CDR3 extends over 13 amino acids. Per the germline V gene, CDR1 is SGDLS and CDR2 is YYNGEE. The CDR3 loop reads CASSVQGDTEAFF. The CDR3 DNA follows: TGTGCCAGCAGCGTGCAAGGGGACACTGAAGCTTTCTTT.

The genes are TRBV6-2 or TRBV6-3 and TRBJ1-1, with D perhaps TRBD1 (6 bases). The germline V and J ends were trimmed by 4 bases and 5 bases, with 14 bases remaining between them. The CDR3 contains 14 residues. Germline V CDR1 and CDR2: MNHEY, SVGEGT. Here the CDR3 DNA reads TGTGCCAGCAGTTCACAGGGCCCTGGTACTGAAGCTTTCTTT. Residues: CASSSQGPGTEAFF.

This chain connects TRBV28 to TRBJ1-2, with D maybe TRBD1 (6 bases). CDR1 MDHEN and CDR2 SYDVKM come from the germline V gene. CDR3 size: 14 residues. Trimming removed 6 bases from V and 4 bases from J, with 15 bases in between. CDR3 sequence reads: CASSRQAEGYGYTF. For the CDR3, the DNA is TGTGCCAGCAGCCGACAGGCCGAGGGCTATGGCTACACCTTC.

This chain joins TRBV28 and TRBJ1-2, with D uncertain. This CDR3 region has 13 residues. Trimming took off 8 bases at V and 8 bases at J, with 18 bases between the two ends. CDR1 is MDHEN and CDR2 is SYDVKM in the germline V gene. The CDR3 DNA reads TGTGCCAGCGGACCAGCCAGAGCCCAAGGCTACACCTTC. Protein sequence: CASGPARAQGYTF.